Listed here are 26 T cell receptor beta chains from one sample, sequenced in a study of T cell changes during pregnancy in multiple sclerosis. The assay was immunoSEQ multiplex PCR, and TCRdb's table has in-frame clones only and misses some. The sample holds under 90,000 clones, 80% to 95% seen once. Here the sequenced sample was peripheral blood, taken after pregnancy. The source is a female donor in good health, enrolled as a control in a pregnancy study.

The genes are TRBV28 and TRBJ1-5; maybe TRBD1 (5 bases). The germline gives CDR1 MDHEN, CDR2 SYDVKM. The CDR3 consists of 15 residues. The ends were cut back, 3 bases at V and 4 bases at J, with 13 bases in the middle. CDR3 in amino acids: CASSFSDSSNQPQHF. The DNA of the CDR3 is TGTGCCAGCAGTTTTTCTGACAGTTCTAATCAGCCCCAGCATTTT.

This chain uses TRBV6-5 with TRBJ2-7; the D is unclear. Germline CDR1 reads MNHEY; CDR2 reads SVGAGI. There are 12 residues in the CDR3. The V end was cut by 7 bases, the J end by 2 bases, with 9 bases between. CDR3 sequence reads: CASTNTAYEQYF. For the CDR3, the DNA is TGTGCCAGCACCAACACCGCCTACGAGCAGTACTTC.

The J gene is TRBJ1-1, the V gene TRBV11-3, with D tentatively TRBD1 (5 bases). The V gene lost 5 bases and the J gene lost 1 base, with 11 bases spanning the gap. Germline CDR1 SGHNT, CDR2 YENEEA. The CDR3 is 14 amino acids. The CDR3: CASSAGRGNTEAFF. The DNA for the CDR3 is TGTGCCAGCAGCGCGGGACGGGGGAACACTGAAGCTTTCTTT.

This chain connects TRBV6-1 to TRBJ1-2; the D is unclear. The CDR3 consists of 13 residues. V was pared by 6 bases and J by 0 bases, with 8 bases between. The germline gives CDR1 MNHNS, CDR2 SASEGT. The CDR3 loop reads CASRTTANYGYTF. The CDR3 DNA is TGTGCCAGCAGGACCACAGCTAACTATGGCTACACCTTC.

V and J are TRBV29-1 and TRBJ2-1; possibly TRBD2 for D (5 bases). The V gene lost 7 bases and the J gene lost 6 bases, with 19 bases spanning the gap. The CDR3 has 14 residues. Germline V gene sequence: CDR1 SQVTM, CDR2 ANQGSEA. CDR3 DNA: TGCAGCGCAATTACAAACCTAGCAGTCAATGAGCAGTTCTTC. It translates to CSAITNLAVNEQFF.

This clone was observed a handful of times. The chain uses TRBV5-8 and TRBJ1-5, with D possibly being TRBD1 (6 bases). The CDR3 is 14 residues long. V was shortened by 3 bases and J by 4 bases, with 11 bases between the two germline ends. Looked up from germline, CDR1 is SGHTS and CDR2 is YDEGEE. The CDR3 coding sequence is TGTGCCAGCAGCTCCGGGACAAATAATCAGCCCCAGCATTTT. Translation gives CASSSGTNNQPQHF.

This chain connects TRBV19 to TRBJ1-2; weak D call: TRBD1 (6 bases). The CDR3 covers 13 residues. Germline assignment: CDR1 LNHDA and CDR2 SQIVND (reference sequence). V shed 8 bases and J shed 2 bases, with 12 bases lying between them. In DNA, the CDR3 is TGTGCCAGTCAGAAGGGGACAAACTATGGCTACACCTTC. Residues: CASQKGTNYGYTF.

The V call is TRBV7-8, the J call TRBJ2-6; 7 bases are a match to TRBD1. Germline V gene lookup returns CDR1 SGHVS and CDR2 FQNEAQ. V lost 4 bases to trimming and J lost 1 base; unmatched junction nucleotides: 10. CDR3 length equals 18 residues. CDR3 nucleotide sequence: TGTGCCAGCAGCTCCTTGGACAGGCCACTATCTGGGGCCAACGTCCTGACTTTC. This codes for CASSSLDRPLSGANVLTF.

This chain links TRBV28 with TRBJ2-1, with a weak D call TRBD1 (6 bases). Germline CDR1 MDHEN, CDR2 SYDVKM. V was cut by 4 bases and J by 9 bases, with 16 bases left in between. The CDR3 is made up of 14 amino acids. The CDR3 coding sequence is TGTGCCAGCAGTTCCCTCCCAGGGGCGGGTGAGCAGTTCTTC. As protein: CASSSLPGAGEQFF. The complete variable domain, with remaining parts taken from reference TRBV28 and TRBJ2-1, reads DVKVTQSSRYLVKRTGEKVFLECVQDMDHENMFWYRQDPGLGLRLIYFSYDVKMKEKGDIPEGYSVSREKKERFSLILESASTNQTSMYLCASSSLPGAGEQFFGPGTRLTVL.

V and J are TRBV19 and TRBJ1-1; possible D gene TRBD1, 5 bases. The V end was cut by 4 bases, the J end by 5 bases, with 11 bases between. Germline loops: CDR1 LNHDA, CDR2 SQIVND (reference sequence). The CDR3 extends over 13 amino acids. The CDR3 loop is CASSRSRGTEAFF. The CDR3 DNA reads TGTGCCAGTAGTAGATCGCGGGGGACTGAAGCTTTCTTT.

The chain is built from TRBV7-9 and TRBJ2-1; D is perhaps TRBD1 (5 bases). CDR3 length: 13 residues. Germline CDR1 is SEHNR and CDR2 is FQNEAQ (reference sequence). The germline V and J ends were trimmed by 1 base and 6 bases, with 7 bases remaining between them. The CDR3 protein is CASSLGRVNEQFF. CDR3 nucleotide sequence: TGTGCCAGCAGCTTAGGCAGGGTCAATGAGCAGTTCTTC.

The chain links TRBV7-6 to TRBJ1-6; 8 bases agree with TRBD1. Germline V gene lookup returns CDR1 SGHVS and CDR2 FNYEAQ. This CDR3 is 15 amino acids long. The V and J ends lost 6 bases and 7 bases, in that order; junction bases with no gene match: 8. This chain's CDR3 is CASRLRDRPNSPLHF. The DNA of the CDR3 is TGTGCCAGCAGGCTAAGGGACAGGCCGAATTCACCCCTCCACTTT.

The gene calls are TRBV5-1 and TRBJ1-2, with TRBD1 matching 10 bases. The germline V gene encodes CDR1 SGHRS and CDR2 YFSETQ. Losses at the gene ends were 5 bases for V and 7 bases for J; bases not matched to a gene: 5. This CDR3 comprises 13 residues. The CDR3 loop reads CASRTTGGGGYTF. The CDR3 coding sequence is TGCGCCAGCAGAACGACAGGGGGCGGTGGCTACACCTTC. Full variable domain (missing parts from reference TRBV5-1 and TRBJ1-2): KAGVTQTPRYLIKTRGQQVTLSCSPISGHRSVSWYQQTPGQGLQFLFEYFSETQRNKGNFPGRFSGRQFSNSRSEMNVSTLELGDSALYLCASRTTGGGGYTFGSGTRLTVV.

The count of this clone is one. The CDR3 sequence is CASSEQGATYEQYF. The CDR3 region has the DNA TGTGCCAGCAGTGAACAGGGGGCCACTTACGAGCAGTACTTC. The chain has TRBV2 and TRBJ2-7; 8 bases are a match to TRBD1. Germline V CDR1 and CDR2: SNHLY, FYNNEI. J gave up 4 bases and V 2 bases, and 4 bases lay outside the gene matches. There are 14 residues in the CDR3.

A word on this clone: A read error may account for a junction end that differs from germline. The chain is built from TRBV5-6 and TRBJ1-5, with 7 bases matching TRBD1. CDR3 length equals 15 residues. Germline values: CDR1 SGHDT, CDR2 YYEEEE. The CDR3 bases are TGTGCCAACAGCTTGGGAGGGGGCGGCAATCAGCCCCAGCATTTT. Translation: CANSLGGGGNQPQHF.

The chain employs TRBV4-1 and TRBJ2-3; 8 positions agree with TRBD1. J gave up 4 bases and V 4 bases, and 10 bases lay outside the gene matches. Germline assignment: CDR1 MGHRA and CDR2 YSYEKL. This CDR3 region has 16 residues. CDR3 DNA sequence: TGCGCCAGCAGCCCAACCCAGGACAGGGACCCAGATACGCAGTATTTT. This sequence encodes CASSPTQDRDPDTQYF.

V usage is TRBV6-1 and J usage is TRBJ2-7; D unclear. With 4 bases removed from V and 7 bases from J, the gap between germline ends came to 11 bases. Germline lookup yields CDR1 MNHNS and CDR2 SASEGT. The CDR3 runs to 12 residues. CDR3 loop: CASSVGPGEQYF. CDR3 nucleotides: TGTGCCAGCAGTGTGGGTCCGGGTGAGCAGTACTTC.

The chain couples TRBV28 to TRBJ2-2; perhaps D is TRBD1 or TRBD2 (5 bases each). The CDR3 totals 11 residues. Germline-derived CDR1 and CDR2 are MDHEN and SYDVKM. V lost 10 bases and J 7 bases, leaving 10 bases between the germline ends. The DNA of the CDR3 is TGTGCCATCAGGGCGGGCGGGGAGCTGTTTTTT. Encoded protein: CAIRAGGELFF.

The V call is TRBV19, the J call TRBJ2-2; D is perhaps TRBD1 (6 bases). This CDR3 contains 16 residues. The V end lost 3 bases, the J end lost 4 bases, and 15 bases lay between the germline ends. In germline, CDR1 is LNHDA, CDR2 SQIVND (reference sequence). The CDR3 reads CASSMRTGSVTGELFF. The CDR3 coding sequence is TGTGCCAGTAGTATGCGAACAGGGTCGGTCACCGGGGAGCTGTTTTTT.

The rearrangement links TRBV6-1 to TRBJ1-5, with D unclear. The germline V and J ends were trimmed by 0 bases and 4 bases, with 7 bases remaining between them. CDR3 length: 14 amino acids. The germline V gene encodes CDR1 MNHNS and CDR2 SASEGT. The CDR3 DNA reads TGTGCCAGCAGTGAAGCGGCCATAAATCAGCCCCAGCATTTT. It is translated as CASSEAAINQPQHF.

CDR3 DNA sequence: TGCGCCAGCAGCCTGGGCGGGGAAAACATTCAGTACTTC. Protein product: CASSLGGENIQYF. The chain is built from TRBV4-1 and TRBJ2-4; D may be TRBD2 (6 bases). V was shortened by 4 bases and J by 5 bases, with 9 bases between the two germline ends. The CDR3 has 13 amino acids. Germline V gene sequence: CDR1 MGHRA, CDR2 YSYEKL.

This chain uses TRBV7-2 with TRBJ2-3, with 8 positions matching TRBD2. The junction had 9 bases not matched to a gene; V was cut back by 3 bases and J by 4 bases. The germline CDR1 and CDR2 sequences are SGHTA and FQGNSA. This CDR3 is 16 amino acids long. In nucleotides, the CDR3 is TGTGCCAGCAGCTTTAGTACGGGAGGGGGATCAGATACGCAGTATTTT. Amino acid sequence: CASSFSTGGGSDTQYF.

This chain joins TRBV19 and TRBJ2-1; TRBD2 might be the D (6 bases). This CDR3 contains 17 residues. Per germline, CDR1 LNHDA and CDR2 SQIVND (reference sequence). The V end was cut by 5 bases, the J end by 0 bases, with 17 bases between. The CDR3 spells CASSPTEGSRSYNEQFF. The CDR3 coding sequence is TGTGCCAGTAGTCCGACGGAGGGGTCTCGCTCCTACAATGAGCAGTTCTTC.

This chain joins TRBV7-9 and TRBJ2-2; 10 nucleotides agree with TRBD1. J was trimmed by 7 bases and V by 10 bases; bases with no gene match: 18. CDR1 is SEHNR, CDR2 FQNEAQ, per germline (reference sequence). CDR3 length equals 17 residues. The CDR3 DNA is TGTGCCACCGCCCGCCGTCCCTTGGGACAGGGGCACGGGGAGCTGTTTTTT. Translation gives CATARRPLGQGHGELFF.

This rearrangement joins TRBV15 to TRBJ1-6, with 10 bases that match TRBD1. Germline CDR1 and CDR2: LNHNV and YYDKDF (reference sequence). Losses at the gene ends were 3 bases for V and 0 bases for J; bases not matched to a gene: 5. CDR3 size: 18 residues. CDR3 sequence: CATSSRDRGVSYNSPLHF. CDR3 DNA sequence: TGTGCCACCAGCAGTCGGGACAGGGGAGTCTCCTATAATTCACCCCTCCACTTT.

This clone occurred a few times. The rearrangement links TRBV6-1 to TRBJ1-5; 7 positions match TRBD1. Germline CDR1 MNHNS, CDR2 SASEGT. V shed 4 bases, J shed 3 bases, and the junction held 6 bases outside the gene matches. The CDR3 has 15 amino acids. The CDR3 DNA follows: TGTGCCAGCAGTGTGTCGGGACAGAACAATCAGCCCCAGCATTTT. This sequence encodes CASSVSGQNNQPQHF.